The 28 T cell receptor beta chains below all came from one sample that was sequenced in a study of T cell repertoires in ileal Crohn's disease (dated by TCRdb to about 2019). Libraries were built with the immunoSEQ multiplex PCR assay. This immuneACCESS table, as held by TCRdb, lists in-frame sequences with V and J called but not all clones. Of the missing ones, under half trace to an unresolved V gene in checked studies; the others have no known cause. Within this sample are around 14,000 clones, with roughly 80% of them counted one time only. The ten largest clones capture 4.5% of the sample. The sequenced material came from ileal tissue. Source of these receptors: an adult with Crohn's disease.

In DNA, the CDR3 is TGTGCCAGCACGGCAGGCACCAGCGAGCAGTACTTC. Its translation: CASTAGTSEQYF. The genes are TRBV2 and TRBJ2-7; D uncertain. The germline CDR1 and CDR2 sequences are SNHLY and FYNNEI. CDR3 length: 12 amino acids. V shed 7 bases and J shed 6 bases, with 13 bases lying between them. Full variable domain (remainder filled in from reference TRBV2 and TRBJ2-7): EPEVTQTPSHQVTQMGQEVILRCVPISNHLYFYWYRQILGQKVEFLVSFYNNEISEKSEIFDDQFSVERPDGSNFTLKIRSTKLEDSAMYFCASTAGTSEQYFGPGTRLTVT.

The chain couples TRBV19 to TRBJ2-5, with 10 bases matching TRBD2. The CDR3 is made up of 15 amino acids. Trimming removed 5 bases from V and 4 bases from J; junction bases left unmatched: 7. Germline CDR1 reads LNHDA; CDR2 reads SQIVND (reference sequence). CDR3 sequence (DNA): TGTGCCAGTAGTGCGGGACTAGCGAGGGTAGAGACCCAGTACTTC. Protein: CASSAGLARVETQYF.

This clone was recorded once. The chain is built from TRBV2 and TRBJ2-5, with TRBD2 matching 10 bases. Germline assignment: CDR1 SNHLY and CDR2 FYNNEI. V lost 1 base and J lost 4; bases outside the gene matches: 9. This CDR3 has 17 residues. CDR3 coding DNA: TGTGCCAGCAGTGAAGACCTAGCGGGGGCCCACCGAGAGACCCAGTACTTC. Its protein product is CASSEDLAGAHRETQYF.

This clone was counted only a few times. The chain links TRBV5-6 to TRBJ2-7; 8 nucleotides agree with TRBD1. The CDR3 covers 14 residues. Germline values: CDR1 SGHDT, CDR2 YYEEEE. Trimming at V came to 4 bases and at J to 2 bases, leaving 5 bases not matched to a gene. The CDR3 reads CASSPGTGPYEQYF. The DNA of the CDR3 is TGTGCCAGCAGCCCCGGGACAGGACCCTACGAGCAGTACTTC.

V gene TRBV25-1 combines with J gene TRBJ1-1, with 7 bases fitting TRBD1. Trimming removed 6 bases from V and 5 bases from J; junction bases left unmatched: 6. Germline-derived CDR1 and CDR2 are MGHDK and SYGVNS. The CDR3 length is 13 residues. In nucleotides, the CDR3 is TGTGCCAGCAGCAGACAGGGATGGACTGAAGCTTTCTTT. Residues: CASSRQGWTEAFF.

This clone was seen more than once but under ten times. The chain has TRBV9 and TRBJ1-6; perhaps TRBD1 as D (6 bases). The CDR3 has 17 amino acids. CDR1 and CDR2 (germline): SGDLS, YYNGEE. With 2 bases removed from V and 9 bases from J, the gap between germline ends came to 21 bases. As DNA, the CDR3 is TGTGCCAGCAGCGTTACCGGGACAACATCGATCAGTTCACCCCTCCACTTT. Translation gives CASSVTGTTSISSPLHF.

The sample holds one count of this clone. The V gene is TRBV28, the J gene TRBJ1-5, with D hard to call. V was pared by 7 bases and J by 0 bases, with 19 bases between. The CDR3 runs to 17 residues. The germline V gene encodes CDR1 MDHEN and CDR2 SYDVKM. The CDR3 DNA follows: TGTGCCAGCACCGCCTGGGAGGGAGCCGATAGCAATCAGCCCCAGCATTTT. Translation: CASTAWEGADSNQPQHF. Full variable domain (rest looked up from reference TRBV28 and TRBJ1-5): DVKVTQSSRYLVKRTGEKVFLECVQDMDHENMFWYRQDPGLGLRLIYFSYDVKMKEKGDIPEGYSVSREKKERFSLILESASTNQTSMYLCASTAWEGADSNQPQHFGDGTRLSIL.

V is TRBV19 and J is TRBJ1-3; the match to TRBD1 covers 7 bases. V was clipped by 5 bases and J by 2 bases; unmatched bases: 6. The CDR3 is 15 amino acids. Germline CDR1 LNHDA, CDR2 SQIVND (reference sequence). This chain's CDR3 is CASSAKGTAGNTIYF. The DNA of the CDR3 is TGTGCCAGTAGTGCAAAAGGGACAGCTGGAAACACCATATATTTT.

The chain recombines TRBV18 with TRBJ1-1; the D gene is possibly TRBD1 (6 bases). This CDR3 has 16 residues. Per the germline V gene, CDR1 is KGHSH and CDR2 is LQKENI. V lost 1 base, J lost 5 bases, and 17 bases lay in between. CDR3 DNA: TGTGCCAGCTCACCACAGGCCCAGGGGACGGGTACTGAAGCTTTCTTT. As protein: CASSPQAQGTGTEAFF.

This chain links TRBV7-9 with TRBJ2-7, with TRBD1 matching 7 bases. CDR3 size: 15 residues. Germline V gives CDR1 SEHNR, CDR2 FQNEAQ (reference sequence). J lost 5 bases, V lost 5 bases, and 12 bases had no gene match. The CDR3 DNA reads TGTGCCAGCAGCCAACCGACAGGGCGACACAACGAGCAGTACTTC. This sequence encodes CASSQPTGRHNEQYF.

The chain has TRBV6-1 and TRBJ1-2; D might be TRBD1 (5 bases). This CDR3 is built from 13 residues. Trimming took 4 bases from V and 1 from J, leaving 7 bases between them. CDR1 and CDR2 from the germline V gene are MNHNS and SASEGT. The CDR3 spells CASSAQGNYGYTF. As DNA, the CDR3 is TGTGCCAGCAGTGCTCAGGGTAACTATGGCTACACCTTC.

The chain uses TRBV6-1 and TRBJ1-4, with 8 bases matching TRBD1. V shed 4 bases, J shed 1 base, and the junction held 8 bases outside the gene matches. Germline V gene sequence: CDR1 MNHNS, CDR2 SASEGT. The CDR3 sequence is 17 residues long. This CDR3 is CASSVWGRGRTNEKLFF. The CDR3 DNA reads TGTGCCAGCAGTGTATGGGGCAGGGGGCGAACTAATGAAAAACTGTTTTTT.

This clone has just one count. The chain has TRBV5-1 and TRBJ1-1; 7 bases match TRBD1. The CDR3 length is 17 residues. V gave up 3 bases and J gave up 7 bases; unmatched junction bases: 18. Germline CDR1 is SGHRS and CDR2 is YFSETQ. The CDR3 DNA follows: TGCGCCAGCAGCTCTTCATGGCGCCCAGGACAGGCGCTTGAAGCTTTCTTT. Amino acid sequence: CASSSSWRPGQALEAFF. The full variable domain, in which reference TRBV5-1 and TRBJ1-1 provide the parts outside the CDR3, is KAGVTQTPRYLIKTRGQQVTLSCSPISGHRSVSWYQQTPGQGLQFLFEYFSETQRNKGNFPGRFSGRQFSNSRSEMNVSTLELGDSALYLCASSSSWRPGQALEAFFGQGTRLTVV.

V and J are TRBV7-2 and TRBJ1-5; TRBD1 might be the D (6 bases). The ends were cut back, 4 bases at V and 6 bases at J, with 13 bases in the middle. The CDR3 totals 14 residues. CDR1 and CDR2 (germline): SGHTA, FQGNSA. CDR3 DNA: TGTGCCAGCAGCTATGGGGGGGCGGTTCAGCCCCAGCATTTT. It specifies CASSYGGAVQPQHF.

This chain links TRBV16 with TRBJ2-3, with TRBD2 as a possible D gene (5 bases). With 2 bases removed from V and 0 bases from J, the gap between germline ends came to 18 bases. The CDR3 is 18 residues long. The germline V gene encodes CDR1 KGHSY and CDR2 FQNENV. CDR3 bases: TGTGCCAGCAGCCAAAGTCTCCCGAGGGAGCGGAGCACAGATACGCAGTATTTT. Translation gives CASSQSLPRERSTDTQYF.

The count of this clone is one. The J gene is TRBJ1-5, the V gene TRBV18, with 9 nucleotides matching TRBD1. CDR1 KGHSH and CDR2 LQKENI come from the germline V gene. The CDR3 loop spans 14 amino acids. With V trimmed by 5 bases and J by 6 bases, 5 bases remained unmatched. This CDR3 is CASSSGQGIQPQHF. The CDR3 DNA reads as TGTGCCAGCTCATCCGGACAGGGGATTCAGCCCCAGCATTTT.

V gene TRBV28 combines with J gene TRBJ2-7; 8 bases are a match to TRBD1. CDR1 is MDHEN and CDR2 is SYDVKM in the germline V gene. The CDR3 totals 16 residues. V was clipped by 6 bases and J by 2 bases; unmatched bases: 12. The DNA for the CDR3 is TGTGCCAGCAGCCAAAGGACAGGGAGGAACCCCTACGAGCAGTACTTC. Its protein product is CASSQRTGRNPYEQYF.

The V call is TRBV14, the J call TRBJ2-5, with D maybe TRBD1 (5 bases). Germline values: CDR1 SGHDN, CDR2 FVKESK. V lost 5 bases and J lost 2, with 15 bases in between. The CDR3 runs to 15 residues. The CDR3 region is CASSIHNPGQETQYF. The CDR3 DNA is TGTGCCAGCAGCATACACAATCCAGGGCAAGAGACCCAGTACTTC.

The rearrangement links TRBV19 to TRBJ2-5, with TRBD2 as a possible D gene (6 bases). V was pared by 4 bases and J by 4 bases, with 10 bases between. The germline CDR1 and CDR2 sequences are LNHDA and SQIVND (reference sequence). The CDR3 extends over 13 amino acids. The CDR3 region has the DNA TGTGCCAGTAGTAGGGGGGTCTTAGAGACCCAGTACTTC. Its translation is CASSRGVLETQYF.

V is TRBV2 and J is TRBJ2-3; the match to TRBD1 covers 7 bases. CDR3 length: 14 amino acids. Germline lookup yields CDR1 SNHLY and CDR2 FYNNEI. The trim removed 7 bases at V and 2 bases at J, leaving 6 bases unmatched. The CDR3 loop is CASKGALHTDTQYF. The CDR3, as DNA: TGTGCCAGCAAGGGGGCCTTGCACACAGATACGCAGTATTTT.

The rearrangement links TRBV14 to TRBJ1-5; 8 nucleotides line up with TRBD1. The germline V gene has CDR1 SGHDN and CDR2 FVKESK. The CDR3 sequence is 18 residues long. V lost 2 bases to trimming and J lost 3 bases; unmatched junction nucleotides: 12. The DNA for the CDR3 is TGTGCCAGCAGCCAAACCCCGGGACAGGTTGAGCCCAATCAGCCCCAGCATTTT. Translation: CASSQTPGQVEPNQPQHF.

V usage is TRBV6-1 and J usage is TRBJ1-2; no clear D gene. From germline, CDR1 is MNHNS and CDR2 SASEGT. The CDR3 spans 10 residues. Trimming took off 9 bases at V and 3 bases at J, with 5 bases between the two ends. Here the CDR3 reads CASSYYGYTF. The CDR3, as DNA: TGTGCCAGTTCTTACTATGGCTACACCTTC.

The chain links TRBV7-2 to TRBJ2-7, with D unclear. Germline V CDR1 and CDR2: SGHTA, FQGNSA. Trimming removed 1 base from V and 3 bases from J, with 10 bases in between. The CDR3 covers 14 residues. The CDR3 nucleotides read TGTGCCAGCAGCTTAGGCCGGCAGCGCTACGAGCAGTACTTC. Amino acid sequence: CASSLGRQRYEQYF.

This clone was recorded a few times. This sequence joins TRBV5-1 and TRBJ2-2; D unclear. The CDR3 runs 15 residues. V was clipped by 0 bases and J by 1 base, with 7 bases between them. Germline V gives CDR1 SGHRS, CDR2 YFSETQ. CDR3 in amino acids: CASSLGFGNTGELFF. The DNA for the CDR3 is TGCGCCAGCAGCTTGGGTTTCGGGAACACCGGGGAGCTGTTTTTT.

This rearrangement joins TRBV15 to TRBJ2-1; TRBD1 might be the D (7 bases). Trimming removed 2 bases at V and 2 bases at J, with 10 bases between. This CDR3 is 15 amino acids long. In germline, CDR1 is LNHNV, CDR2 YYDKDF (reference sequence). The CDR3 loop reads CATSRTGEAYNEQFF. The DNA for the CDR3 is TGTGCCACCAGCAGAACAGGGGAGGCCTACAATGAGCAGTTCTTC.

The V gene is TRBV5-1, the J gene TRBJ1-1; D is undetermined. CDR3 length: 15 amino acids. Between the trimmed V and J ends, which lost 2 bases and 3 bases, there was a span of 14 bases. Germline CDR1 and CDR2: SGHRS and YFSETQ. CDR3 nucleotides: TGCGCCAGCAGCTTAGGTGCTCTAGTGGACACTGAAGCTTTCTTT. Its protein product is CASSLGALVDTEAFF.

This clone was seen once. The chain is built from TRBV5-1 and TRBJ2-6; 11 bases line up with TRBD1. This CDR3 is 18 amino acids long. Germline V gene sequence: CDR1 SGHRS, CDR2 YFSETQ. Unmatched junction bases numbered 6, after V lost 4 bases and J lost 0 bases. The CDR3 nucleotides read TGCGCCAGCAGCACAGGGACAGGGGGGAGCTCTGGGGCCAACGTCCTGACTTTC. This codes for CASSTGTGGSSGANVLTF.

This clone was recorded once. V is TRBV28 and J is TRBJ1-5, with 7 bases aligning to TRBD1. The length of the CDR3 is 13 residues. J gave up 4 bases and V 6 bases, and 3 bases lay outside the gene matches. Germline V gene lookup returns CDR1 MDHEN and CDR2 SYDVKM. Here the CDR3 DNA reads TGTGCCAGCAGGACAGGGATTAATCAGCCCCAGCATTTT. Translated: CASRTGINQPQHF. The full variable domain, with the rest looked up from reference TRBV28 and TRBJ1-5, is DVKVTQSSRYLVKRTGEKVFLECVQDMDHENMFWYRQDPGLGLRLIYFSYDVKMKEKGDIPEGYSVSREKKERFSLILESASTNQTSMYLCASRTGINQPQHFGDGTRLSIL.